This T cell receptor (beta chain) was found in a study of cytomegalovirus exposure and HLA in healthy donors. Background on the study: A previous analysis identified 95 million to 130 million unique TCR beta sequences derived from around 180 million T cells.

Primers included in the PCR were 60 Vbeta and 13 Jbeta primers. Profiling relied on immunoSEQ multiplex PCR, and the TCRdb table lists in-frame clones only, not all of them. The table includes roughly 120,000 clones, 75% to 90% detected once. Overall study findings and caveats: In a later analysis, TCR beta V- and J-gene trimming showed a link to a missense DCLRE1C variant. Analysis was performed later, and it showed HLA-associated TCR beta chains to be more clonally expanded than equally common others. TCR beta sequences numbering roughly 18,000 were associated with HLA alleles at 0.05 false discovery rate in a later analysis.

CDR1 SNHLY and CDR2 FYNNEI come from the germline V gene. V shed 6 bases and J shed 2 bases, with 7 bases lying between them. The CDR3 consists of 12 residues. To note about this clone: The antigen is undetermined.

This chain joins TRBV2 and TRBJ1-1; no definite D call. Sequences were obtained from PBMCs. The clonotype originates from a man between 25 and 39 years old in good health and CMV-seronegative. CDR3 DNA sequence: TGTGCCAGCAGAGAGGTTAACACTGAAGCTTTCTTT. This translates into CASREVNTEAFF.